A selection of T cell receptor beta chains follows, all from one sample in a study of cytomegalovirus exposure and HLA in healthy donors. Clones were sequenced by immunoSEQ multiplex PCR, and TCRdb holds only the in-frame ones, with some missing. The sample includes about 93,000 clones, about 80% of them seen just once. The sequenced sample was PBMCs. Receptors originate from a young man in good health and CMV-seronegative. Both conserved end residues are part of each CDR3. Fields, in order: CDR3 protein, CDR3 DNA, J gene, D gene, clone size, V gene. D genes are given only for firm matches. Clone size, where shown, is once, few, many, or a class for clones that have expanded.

cdr3_aa: CASSPNEGQQAFF
cdr3_nt: TGTGCCAGCAGCCCAAACGAGGGACAGCAAGCTTTCTTT
j_call: TRBJ1-1
d_call: TRBD1
clone_size: few
v_call: TRBV6-4

cdr3_aa: CASSPYRNTEAFF
cdr3_nt: TGTGCCAGCAGCCCCTACAGGAACACTGAAGCTTTCTTT
j_call: TRBJ1-1
d_call: NA
clone_size: NA
v_call: TRBV11-2

cdr3_aa: CSVAGFGTEAFF
cdr3_nt: TGCAGCGTTGCTGGCTTTGGCACTGAAGCTTTCTTT
j_call: TRBJ1-1
d_call: NA
clone_size: NA
v_call: TRBV29-1

cdr3_aa: CAISESVRAGETQYF
cdr3_nt: TGTGCCATCAGTGAGTCGGTCCGGGCGGGGGAGACCCAGTACTTC
j_call: TRBJ2-5
d_call: NA
clone_size: NA
v_call: TRBV10-3

cdr3_aa: CASSDSGRAGETQYF
cdr3_nt: TGTGCCAGCAGCGATAGCGGGAGGGCAGGAGAGACCCAGTACTTC
j_call: TRBJ2-5
d_call: TRBD2
clone_size: NA
v_call: TRBV5-6

cdr3_aa: CASSVAITGMETQYF
cdr3_nt: TGTGCCAGCAGCGTCGCGATTACAGGGATGGAGACCCAGTACTTC
j_call: TRBJ2-5
d_call: NA
clone_size: NA
v_call: TRBV9

cdr3_aa: CAISESSGVSTDTQYF
cdr3_nt: TGTGCCATCAGTGAGTCTAGCGGGGTTAGCACAGATACGCAGTATTTT
j_call: TRBJ2-3
d_call: TRBD2
clone_size: NA
v_call: TRBV10-3

cdr3_aa: CASGWTGGSAFF
cdr3_nt: TGTGCCAGCGGATGGACAGGGGGTTCGGCTTTCTTT
j_call: TRBJ1-1
d_call: TRBD1
clone_size: few
v_call: TRBV25-1

cdr3_aa: CATAGALQETQYF
cdr3_nt: TGTGCCACCGCGGGGGCCCTCCAAGAGACCCAGTACTTC
j_call: TRBJ2-5
d_call: NA
clone_size: once
v_call: TRBV11-2

cdr3_aa: CASSTSKNTEAFF
cdr3_nt: TGTGCCAGCAGCACATCAAAGAACACTGAAGCTTTCTTT
j_call: TRBJ1-1
d_call: NA
clone_size: NA
v_call: TRBV7-2

cdr3_aa: CASSSAPTGGHYGYTF
cdr3_nt: TGTGCCAGCAGCTCCGCGCCAACAGGGGGCCACTATGGCTACACCTTC
j_call: TRBJ1-2
d_call: TRBD1
clone_size: NA
v_call: TRBV11-2

cdr3_aa: CASSLGGAGNSYNEQFF
cdr3_nt: TGTGCCAGCAGCCTTGGAGGGGCAGGGAACTCCTACAATGAGCAGTTCTTC
j_call: TRBJ2-1
d_call: NA
clone_size: NA
v_call: TRBV28

cdr3_aa: CASSYFLGTDTQYF
cdr3_nt: TGTGCCAGCAGTTATTTTCTAGGCACAGATACGCAGTATTTT
j_call: TRBJ2-3
d_call: NA
clone_size: NA
v_call: TRBV6-6